This TCR beta chain is from a study of T-cell memory formation after mild COVID-19. Overall study findings and caveats: Later expanders leaned toward CD4+, whereas clones contracting from day 15 to 85 were balanced CD4/CD8. Shrinking CD4+ clones resided mostly in CM and EM, and CD8+ ones in EMRA.

This clonotype was observed once. Its antigen is not known. UMIs and sample barcodes were carried by the TCR alpha and TCR beta cDNA libraries that 5'RACE produced using constant-segment primers. In TCRdb, the 5' RACE reads were re-called with MiXCR into one record per CDR3 protein. The sample lists fewer than 450,000 distinct CDR3 sequences; roughly 24% were seen once. The CDR3 spans 13 residues. V shed 5 bases and J 8 bases; nucleotides not matched to a gene: 6. Germline loops: CDR1 KGHSH, CDR2 LQKENI. This chain connects TRBV18 to TRBJ1-5; 7 positions match TRBD1. This TCR was sampled from an adult woman who had mild COVID-19 (a few samples of this study predate the infection). Cell type and time point are not known. The specimen was PBMCs or a T cell subset sorted from them (not recorded which). CDR3 protein: CASSSTGTEPQHF. Written as DNA, the CDR3 is TGTGCCAGCTCAAGTACCGGGACAGAGCCCCAGCATTTT.